Following are 17 T cell receptor beta chains from one sample sequenced in a study of blood T cell repertoires in COVID-19. The repertoire was sequenced with immunoSEQ multiplex PCR; TCRdb's copy has only in-frame clones and lacks some. This sample yields roughly 100,000 clones, of which around 90% are seen a single time; 3% to 4.5% belongs to the top ten. Input material: peripheral blood. The source is a woman aged 60-75 years with acute or convalescent COVID-19.

This chain joins TRBV10-2 and TRBJ1-5, with D maybe TRBD1 (6 bases). CDR3 size: 15 residues. Trimming removed 0 bases at V and 4 bases at J, with 10 bases between. The germline V gene encodes CDR1 WSHSY and CDR2 SAAADI. This chain's CDR3 is CASSESGGTNQPQHF. The CDR3 DNA reads as TGCGCCAGCAGTGAGTCGGGGGGGACAAATCAGCCCCAGCATTTT.

The chain employs TRBV7-8 and TRBJ2-2; D is possibly TRBD1 (5 bases). The CDR3 loop spans 15 amino acids. Germline CDR1 SGHVS, CDR2 FQNEAQ. V was clipped by 0 bases and J by 8 bases, with 13 bases between them. DNA of the CDR3: TGTGCCAGCAGCTTAGCACGGATAGGGGTAGGGGAGCTGTTTTTT. It translates to CASSLARIGVGELFF.

The CDR3, as DNA: TGTGCCAGCAGCTTAGGAGGTTCCGGGTTGCGTTCACCCCTCCACTTT. It yields the protein CASSLGGSGLRSPLHF. The chain couples TRBV7-9 to TRBJ1-6; no reliable D call. The CDR3 totals 16 residues. From germline, CDR1 is SEHNR and CDR2 FQNEAQ (reference sequence). Trimming shortened V by 1 base and J by 9 bases, and 16 bases separated the two germline ends.

This clone was seen just once. The chain is built from TRBV19 and TRBJ1-1; 7 bases line up with TRBD1. The length of the CDR3 is 16 residues. Germline-derived CDR1 and CDR2 are LNHDA and SQIVND (reference sequence). The ends lost 1 base at V and 0 bases at J; junction bases unmatched: 5. The CDR3 DNA follows: TGTGCCAGTAGTATAGGCGGGACAGCCATGAACACTGAAGCTTTCTTT. Protein: CASSIGGTAMNTEAFF.

The rearrangement uses TRBV5-5 and TRBJ1-5; 11 bases are a match to TRBD1. The germline gives CDR1 SGHKS, CDR2 YYEKEE (reference sequence). V dropped 3 bases and J dropped 7; count of bases not matched to a gene: 3. The CDR3 covers 14 residues. CDR3 DNA: TGTGCCAGCAGCTGGGGACAGGGGGAACAGCCCCAGCATTTT. This codes for CASSWGQGEQPQHF.

A word on this clone: The same CDR3 arises from other DNA sequences in this sample as well. The chain recombines TRBV7-9 with TRBJ2-7, with a tentative D call TRBD1 (8 bases). Germline CDR1 and CDR2: SEHNR and FQNEAQ (reference sequence). V lost 1 base to trimming and J lost 3 bases, with 22 bases between them. This CDR3 has 18 residues. The CDR3 DNA reads TGTGCCAGCAGCTTAGAGGGGGGGCGACAGGGGTGGAACTACGAGCAGTACTTC. Protein: CASSLEGGRQGWNYEQYF.

This sequence joins TRBV7-6 and TRBJ2-1, with 7 bases identical to TRBD2. V lost 2 bases, J lost 0 bases, and 4 bases stayed unmatched. Germline assignment: CDR1 SGHVS and CDR2 FNYEAQ. The CDR3 is 16 amino acids. The CDR3 DNA follows: TGTGCCAGCAGCTTAACCTCTAGCGGCTCCTACAATGAGCAGTTCTTC. Translation: CASSLTSSGSYNEQFF.

This clone has more than one count but fewer than ten. This sequence joins TRBV5-1 and TRBJ1-1; a weak D match, TRBD1 (6 bases). This CDR3 region has 17 residues. CDR1 is SGHRS and CDR2 is YFSETQ in the germline V gene. Trimming left V 7 bases short and J 0 bases short, with 22 bases between. This CDR3 is CASSDLLLTGLNTEAFF. In DNA, the CDR3 is TGCGCCAGCTCGGATCTCTTACTTACAGGGTTGAACACTGAAGCTTTCTTT.

The chain has TRBV7-3 and TRBJ1-1; D is perhaps TRBD1 (6 bases). V was shortened by 2 bases and J by 3 bases, with 10 bases between the two germline ends. The CDR3 totals 14 residues. Germline-derived CDR1 and CDR2 are SGHTA and FQGTGA. Here the CDR3 reads CASSLLGGDTEAFF. As DNA, the CDR3 is TGTGCCAGCAGCTTACTAGGGGGAGACACTGAAGCTTTCTTT.

This chain connects TRBV27 to TRBJ1-1; D uncertain. The CDR3 runs 15 residues. CDR1 and CDR2 from the germline V gene are MNHEY and SMNVEV (reference sequence). V lost 0 bases to trimming and J lost 7 bases, with 15 bases between them. CDR3 region: CASSLSAVLPSEAFF. CDR3 nucleotides: TGTGCCAGCAGTTTATCCGCAGTCCTGCCTAGTGAAGCTTTCTTT.

This chain uses TRBV9 with TRBJ1-3; D may be TRBD1 (5 bases). The CDR3 runs 14 residues. CDR1 and CDR2 (germline): SGDLS, YYNGEE. V was cut by 2 bases and J by 4 bases, with 10 bases left in between. CDR3 loop: CASSVDHRGNTIYF. The CDR3 DNA reads TGTGCCAGCAGCGTCGATCACAGGGGAAACACCATATATTTT.

The rearrangement uses TRBV18 and TRBJ1-2, with a tentative D call TRBD1 (5 bases). The germline V gene has CDR1 KGHSH and CDR2 LQKENI. The CDR3 sequence is 14 residues long. Trimming stripped 2 bases from V and 3 bases from J, with 10 bases between. For the CDR3, the DNA is TGTGCCAGCTCACCAAGCCAGGGCTACTATGGCTACACCTTC. Protein: CASSPSQGYYGYTF.

The chain combines TRBV10-2 with TRBJ2-3; no reliable D call. The CDR3 consists of 12 residues. Deletions cut 2 bases from V and 8 bases from J, with 8 bases between. CDR1 is WSHSY, CDR2 SAAADI, per germline. The CDR3 here is CASSELRLTQYF. The CDR3 DNA reads TGCGCCAGCAGTGAGCTTCGACTTACGCAGTATTTT.

This chain uses TRBV10-3 with TRBJ2-3, with 13 bases aligning to TRBD2. Germline trimming cut 6 bases from V and 0 bases from J; bases unmatched to any gene: 3. Germline CDR1 reads ENHRY; CDR2 reads SYGVKD. CDR3 length: 16 amino acids. The CDR3 protein is CAISGTSGASTDTQYF. The CDR3 DNA reads as TGTGCCATCAGCGGGACTAGCGGGGCTAGCACAGATACGCAGTATTTT.

The rearrangement links TRBV28 to TRBJ1-4, with D perhaps matching TRBD1 (6 bases). The CDR3 sequence is 16 residues long. In germline, CDR1 is MDHEN, CDR2 SYDVKM. V lost 5 bases to trimming and J lost 5 bases, with 18 bases between them. The CDR3: CASSLSTRDTNEKLFF. CDR3 sequence (DNA): TGTGCCAGCAGTCTTTCGACCCGGGACACCAATGAAAAACTGTTTTTT.

J is TRBJ1-4 and V is TRBV5-1, with TRBD1 matching 10 bases. This CDR3 spans 15 amino acids. Germline-derived CDR1 and CDR2 are SGHRS and YFSETQ. Unmatched junction bases numbered 5, after V lost 4 bases and J lost 5 bases. CDR3 DNA: TGCGCCAGCAGCCCCCGGACAGGGGGGAATGAAAAACTGTTTTTT. It is translated as CASSPRTGGNEKLFF.

In its sample, this clone was seen a few times. The CDR3 is CASGKTWGDYGYTF. In nucleotides, the CDR3 is TGTGCCAGCGGAAAAACTTGGGGGGACTATGGCTACACCTTC. The J gene is TRBJ1-2, the V gene TRBV6-5; D may be TRBD1 (5 bases). The CDR3 length is 14 residues. Trimming stripped 8 bases from V and 3 bases from J, with 16 bases between. Germline CDR1 is MNHEY and CDR2 is SVGAGI.